The rows below give T cell receptor beta chains drawn from one sample of a study of response to subunit inactivated influenza vaccine. TCRdb processed the RT-PCR reads anew with MiXCR; each CDR3 protein has one entry. The sample carries about 480,000 distinct CDR3 sequences, about 25% recorded once. The sample here was CD4+ T cells sorted from PBMCs, taken 5 to 6 days after vaccination. All receptors come from a man aged 45-65 years who received an inactivated influenza vaccine. The CDR3 runs from the conserved cysteine through the conserved F or W. Fields, in order: J gene, V gene, clone size, D gene, CDR3 DNA, CDR3 protein. D genes are given only for firm matches. A clone size is listed for some rows: how often the clone was seen (once, few, many), or a class if it is expanded.

J gene: TRBJ1-4
V gene: TRBV15
clone size: .
D gene: .
CDR3 DNA: TGTGCCACCGGAAAACAGGGTCAAGGCTTTAAACTGTTTTTT
CDR3 protein: CATGKQGQGFKLFF

J gene: TRBJ2-7
V gene: TRBV12-5
clone size: few
D gene: .
CDR3 DNA: TGTGCTAGTGGTTTGCTCTGGTACGAGCAGTACTTC
CDR3 protein: CASGLLWYEQYF

J gene: TRBJ2-1
V gene: TRBV5-1
clone size: few
D gene: .
CDR3 DNA: TGCGCCAGCAGCGCGGAGATGGGGCAGTTCTTC
CDR3 protein: CASSAEMGQFF

J gene: TRBJ2-5
V gene: TRBV14
clone size: .
D gene: .
CDR3 DNA: TGTGCCAGCAGCCAAGTGGCCGGGGTAGAGACCCAGTACTTC
CDR3 protein: CASSQVAGVETQYF

J gene: TRBJ2-1
V gene: TRBV15
clone size: few
D gene: .
CDR3 DNA: TGTGCCACCAGCAGAGATAAGGAGAGTGGAGCTTGGCGCGATGAGCAGTTCTTC
CDR3 protein: CATSRDKESGAWRDEQFF

J gene: TRBJ1-1
V gene: TRBV29-1
clone size: .
D gene: .
CDR3 DNA: TGCAGCGTTGTTCGCGACAGTAGTAACACTGAAGCTTTCTTT
CDR3 protein: CSVVRDSSNTEAFF

J gene: TRBJ2-1
V gene: TRBV20-1
clone size: .
D gene: TRBD1
CDR3 DNA: TGCAGTGCTAGAGGACAGGGGGATAAGAGCTTC
CDR3 protein: CSARGQGDKSF

J gene: TRBJ2-2
V gene: TRBV20-1
clone size: .
D gene: .
CDR3 DNA: TGCAGTGCCCCGGAACGGGGGAACACCGGGGAGCTGTTTTTT
CDR3 protein: CSAPERGNTGELFF

J gene: TRBJ2-5
V gene: TRBV9
clone size: few
D gene: .
CDR3 DNA: TGTGCCAGCAGCAAGGGGAACAGACAAGAGACCCAGTACTTC
CDR3 protein: CASSKGNRQETQYF

J gene: TRBJ2-1
V gene: TRBV11-2
clone size: .
D gene: .
CDR3 DNA: TGTGCCAGCAGACCTTTCGGGAGGGGGCACAACAATGAGCAGTTCTTC
CDR3 protein: CASRPFGRGHNNEQFF

J gene: TRBJ2-7
V gene: TRBV10-2
clone size: few
D gene: .
CDR3 DNA: TGCGCCAGCAGTAGAGGGAGCGAGCAGTACTTC
CDR3 protein: CASSRGSEQYF

J gene: TRBJ2-5
V gene: TRBV20-1
clone size: many
D gene: TRBD1
CDR3 DNA: TGCAGTGCTAGAAAGACAGGGACCCAAGAGACCCAGTACTTC
CDR3 protein: CSARKTGTQETQYF

J gene: TRBJ2-7
V gene: TRBV20-1
clone size: once
D gene: .
CDR3 DNA: TGCAGTGCTAGCGGGGGAGTTAGCGAGCAGTACTTC
CDR3 protein: CSASGGVSEQYF

J gene: TRBJ2-5
V gene: TRBV7-8
clone size: few
D gene: .
CDR3 DNA: TGTGCCAGCAGCTTAGGATGGGGGGACGCGGAGACCCAGTACTTC
CDR3 protein: CASSLGWGDAETQYF

J gene: TRBJ2-5
V gene: TRBV7-2
clone size: few
D gene: TRBD2
CDR3 DNA: TGTGCCAGCAGCTTAGCGGGGACTAGCGGGAGCCAAGAGACCCAGTACTTC
CDR3 protein: CASSLAGTSGSQETQYF

J gene: TRBJ2-3
V gene: TRBV27
clone size: .
D gene: TRBD1
CDR3 DNA: TGTGCCAGCAGACAGGGGATTTACACAGATACGCAGTATTTT
CDR3 protein: CASRQGIYTDTQYF

J gene: TRBJ2-7
V gene: TRBV27
clone size: .
D gene: .
CDR3 DNA: TGTGCCAGCAAGGGGGGTGTCTCCTACGAGCAGTACTTC
CDR3 protein: CASKGGVSYEQYF

J gene: TRBJ1-1
V gene: TRBV6-2/TRBV6-3
clone size: .
D gene: .
CDR3 DNA: TGTGCCAGCAGTCCCCCAGAGACACTTGGGTCCACTGAAGCTTTCTTT
CDR3 protein: CASSPPETLGSTEAFF

J gene: TRBJ2-5
V gene: TRBV5-6
clone size: .
D gene: TRBD1
CDR3 DNA: TGTGCCAGCAGCGTAGTAGGGGGCTCAGAGACCCAGTACTTC
CDR3 protein: CASSVVGGSETQYF

J gene: TRBJ2-7
V gene: TRBV5-1
clone size: .
D gene: .
CDR3 DNA: TGCGCCAGCAGCCTGGACTCGACAGGTTTATTGTACGAGCAGTACTTC
CDR3 protein: CASSLDSTGLLYEQYF

J gene: TRBJ2-3
V gene: TRBV5-1
clone size: few
D gene: TRBD2
CDR3 DNA: TGCGCCAGCAGCTTTAGCGGGGGGTTTTCAGATACGCAGTATTTT
CDR3 protein: CASSFSGGFSDTQYF

J gene: TRBJ1-4
V gene: TRBV20-1
clone size: many
D gene: .
CDR3 DNA: TGCAGTGCTACAACTAATGAAAAACTGTTTTTT
CDR3 protein: CSATTNEKLFF

J gene: TRBJ1-1
V gene: TRBV7-9
clone size: few
D gene: .
CDR3 DNA: TGTGCCAGCAGCTTTGCCCGGGGGAACACTGAAGCTTTCTTT
CDR3 protein: CASSFARGNTEAFF

J gene: TRBJ2-2
V gene: TRBV12-3/TRBV12-4
clone size: many
D gene: .
CDR3 DNA: TGTGCCAGCAGTCAGGTTCTCGCGGGGGAGCTGTTTTTT
CDR3 protein: CASSQVLAGELFF

J gene: TRBJ1-2
V gene: TRBV12-3/TRBV12-4
clone size: few
D gene: .
CDR3 DNA: TGTGCCAGCAGTTTTGGTTCTGGGAACTATGGCTACACCTTC
CDR3 protein: CASSFGSGNYGYTF

J gene: TRBJ1-5
V gene: TRBV5-1
clone size: .
D gene: .
CDR3 DNA: TGCGCCAGCAGCTTGGGGTCGGCTGACATGCCCCAGCATTTT
CDR3 protein: CASSLGSADMPQHF

J gene: TRBJ1-1
V gene: TRBV6-5
clone size: .
D gene: .
CDR3 DNA: TGTGCCAGCAGTTATTCAGGGGTAACGATTGAAGCTTTCTTT
CDR3 protein: CASSYSGVTIEAFF

J gene: TRBJ1-5
V gene: TRBV10-3
clone size: few
D gene: .
CDR3 DNA: TGTGCCATCAGTGCTTCGGGGGGCCTTCAGCCCCAGCATTTT
CDR3 protein: CAISASGGLQPQHF

J gene: TRBJ2-2
V gene: TRBV4-3
clone size: few
D gene: TRBD1
CDR3 DNA: TGCGCCAGCAGCCAAATCGGACAGGGGAGCGGGGAGCTGTTTTTT
CDR3 protein: CASSQIGQGSGELFF

J gene: TRBJ2-1
V gene: TRBV20-1
clone size: few
D gene: .
CDR3 DNA: TGCAGTGCTAGACTGGGCCCCTCAGGAAACAATGAGCAGTTCTTC
CDR3 protein: CSARLGPSGNNEQFF

J gene: TRBJ1-5
V gene: TRBV12-3/TRBV12-4
clone size: few
D gene: TRBD1
CDR3 DNA: TGTGCCAGCAGGGAACAGGGGGGCCAGCCCCAGCATTTT
CDR3 protein: CASREQGGQPQHF

J gene: TRBJ2-3
V gene: TRBV12-3/TRBV12-4
clone size: .
D gene: .
CDR3 DNA: TGTGCCAGCAGTAATACGGGGGTCACAGATACGCAGTATTTT
CDR3 protein: CASSNTGVTDTQYF

J gene: TRBJ2-3
V gene: TRBV12-3/TRBV12-4
clone size: once
D gene: TRBD1
CDR3 DNA: TGTGCCAGCAGTTTATTAGTGATGACAGGGGGGTCGAGTACGCAGTATTTT
CDR3 protein: CASSLLVMTGGSSTQYF

J gene: TRBJ1-2
V gene: TRBV11-2
clone size: .
D gene: .
CDR3 DNA: TGTGCCAGCAGCTCCGGGCCCCTCTATGGCTACACCTTC
CDR3 protein: CASSSGPLYGYTF

J gene: TRBJ2-6
V gene: TRBV29-1
clone size: few
D gene: .
CDR3 DNA: TGCGCTACCGGGGCAGGGGCCAACGTCCTGACTTTC
CDR3 protein: CATGAGANVLTF

J gene: TRBJ1-2
V gene: TRBV12-3/TRBV12-4
clone size: many
D gene: .
CDR3 DNA: TGTGCCAGCAGTTCAGGGTACACGAACTATGGCTACACCTTC
CDR3 protein: CASSSGYTNYGYTF

J gene: TRBJ2-7
V gene: TRBV27
clone size: .
D gene: .
CDR3 DNA: TGTGCCAGCAGTTACATGGGGGAGCAGTACTTC
CDR3 protein: CASSYMGEQYF

J gene: TRBJ1-1
V gene: TRBV12-3/TRBV12-4
clone size: few
D gene: .
CDR3 DNA: TGTGCCAGCAGTTACTTCGGGAGGGGAGCGCGCACTGAAGCTTTCTTT
CDR3 protein: CASSYFGRGARTEAFF

J gene: TRBJ2-1
V gene: TRBV27
clone size: .
D gene: .
CDR3 DNA: TGTGCCAGCAGTTCCGCGCTAGCGATACAATACAATGAGCAGTTCTTC
CDR3 protein: CASSSALAIQYNEQFF

J gene: TRBJ2-3
V gene: TRBV5-1
clone size: few
D gene: TRBD2
CDR3 DNA: TGCGCCAGCAGCAAAGGACTCGCGGGAGGAGATACGCAGTATTTT
CDR3 protein: CASSKGLAGGDTQYF

J gene: TRBJ1-5
V gene: TRBV7-9
clone size: few
D gene: .
CDR3 DNA: TGTGCCAGCAGCGTCGGGGGAGGGAGGGCTCAGCCCCAGCATTTT
CDR3 protein: CASSVGGGRAQPQHF